These 19 T cell receptor beta chains were sequenced from one sample in a study of T cells in Graves' hyperthyroidism and ophthalmopathy. Amplification yielded TCR beta CDR3 regions, with RNA transcripts as the source. Primed by the HTBI set, a first-round RT-PCR was run on the TCR CDR3. TCRdb ran MiXCR on the multiplex PCR reads and lists one entry per CDR3 protein. Here the sample spans roughly 500,000 distinct CDR3 sequences, over 35% being singletons. The sequenced sample consisted of peripheral blood or thyroid tissue (not recorded which). The origin of the receptors is an adult woman with Graves' disease, either hyperthyroidism or ophthalmopathy (not recorded which).

This rearrangement joins TRBV5-1 to TRBJ1-1; maybe TRBD1 (5 bases). Germline lookup yields CDR1 SGHRS and CDR2 YFSETQ. There are 16 residues in the CDR3. V was pared by 0 bases and J by 8 bases, with 20 bases between. CDR3 DNA sequence: TGCGCCAGCAGCTTGGTTCGGACAAGGGATGACCACGAAGCTTTCTTT. Protein product: CASSLVRTRDDHEAFF.

In this sample, this clonotype turned up many times. V is TRBV19 and J is TRBJ1-5, with 7 bases lining up with TRBD1. The CDR3 length is 17 residues. Germline V gene data show CDR1 as LNHDA and CDR2 as SQIVND (reference sequence). With 3 bases clipped from V and 8 bases from J, the junction kept 16 bases outside the gene matches. In DNA, the CDR3 is TGTGCCAGTAGTATCCCAATCCGACAGGGAACGGGTGAGCCCCAGCATTTT. Amino acid sequence: CASSIPIRQGTGEPQHF.

This clonotype was counted ten times or more. V usage is TRBV28 and J usage is TRBJ1-6, with TRBD1 matching over 8 bases. V was clipped by 7 bases and J by 7 bases; unmatched bases: 9. Germline V gene sequence: CDR1 MDHEN, CDR2 SYDVKM. The CDR3 spans 15 residues. CDR3 DNA sequence: TGTGCCAGCACCACAAGGACAGGGAAGAATTCACCCCTCCACTTT. Encoded protein: CASTTRTGKNSPLHF.

This clonotype was seen ten or more times. The V call is TRBV5-4, the J call TRBJ1-1, with TRBD1 matching 11 bases. The germline gives CDR1 SGHNT, CDR2 YYREEE (reference sequence). The ends lost 4 bases at V and 5 bases at J; junction bases unmatched: 7. This CDR3 comprises 15 residues. The CDR3 loop reads CASSAPGTGGTEAFF. CDR3 nucleotide sequence: TGTGCCAGCAGCGCCCCCGGGACAGGGGGTACTGAAGCTTTCTTT. The whole variable domain, remainder taken from reference TRBV5-4 and TRBJ1-1, is ETGVTQSPTHLIKTRGQQVTLRCSSQSGHNTVSWYQQALGQGPQFIFQYYREEENGRGNFPPRFSGLQFPNYSSELNVNALELDDSALYLCASSAPGTGGTEAFFGQGTRLTVV.

This clonotype was recorded a few times. The chain has TRBV5-1 and TRBJ2-7; D is perhaps TRBD2 (5 bases). Trimming took 1 base from V and 1 from J, leaving 12 bases between them. The CDR3 loop spans 15 amino acids. The germline CDR1 and CDR2 sequences are SGHRS and YFSETQ. CDR3: CASSLSQRPSYEQYF. The DNA for the CDR3 is TGCGCCAGCAGCTTGAGCCAGCGGCCATCCTACGAGCAGTACTTC.

This clonotype came up a few times. Here the CDR3 DNA reads TGTGCCAGCCAGACTAGCGGAGGCTACGAGCAGTACTTC. It specifies CASQTSGGYEQYF. This sequence joins TRBV7-9 and TRBJ2-7, with 9 bases that match TRBD2. V lost 8 bases, J lost 3 bases, and 5 bases stayed unmatched. This CDR3 contains 13 residues. Germline V gene lookup returns CDR1 SEHNR and CDR2 FQNEAQ (reference sequence).

This chain uses TRBV6-6 with TRBJ2-2; either TRBD1 or TRBD2 may supply D (5 bases each). The CDR3 spans 14 residues. In germline, CDR1 is MNHNY, CDR2 SVGAGI (reference sequence). Trimming shortened V by 2 bases and J by 6 bases, and 10 bases separated the two germline ends. CDR3 amino acids: CASSYRGASGELFF. The CDR3 DNA sequence: TGTGCCAGCAGTTACCGAGGGGCTTCCGGGGAGCTGTTTTTT.

This clonotype was observed a handful of times. V gene TRBV20-1 combines with J gene TRBJ1-3; D call uncertain. Trimming left V 5 bases short and J 4 bases short, with 15 bases between. Germline values: CDR1 DFQATT, CDR2 SNEGSKA (reference sequence). The CDR3 contains 14 residues. The CDR3 nucleotides are TGCAGTGCTTCTCGGATGGAAAGCGGAAACACCATATATTTT. Protein sequence: CSASRMESGNTIYF.

The table lists this clonotype with many counts. The chain uses TRBV29-1 and TRBJ2-2; TRBD1 might be the D (5 bases). Trimming cost V 1 base and J 1 base, with 13 bases left between them. The CDR3 sequence is 16 residues long. Germline CDR1 SQVTM, CDR2 ANQGSEA. CDR3 in amino acids: CSVEARNTGNTGELFF. The CDR3 nucleotides are TGCAGCGTTGAAGCCCGAAATACAGGGAACACCGGGGAGCTGTTTTTT.

Only a few counts were recorded for this clonotype. V is TRBV2 and J is TRBJ1-1, with 7 positions matching TRBD1. The CDR3 length is 14 residues. J lost 3 bases, V lost 8 bases, and 9 bases had no gene match. Per the germline V gene, CDR1 is SNHLY and CDR2 is FYNNEI. CDR3 loop: CASVPVTGHTEAFF. The CDR3 DNA sequence: TGTGCCAGCGTACCGGTGACAGGGCACACTGAAGCTTTCTTT.

The V gene is TRBV27, the J gene TRBJ2-7; the match to TRBD2 covers 9 bases. The CDR3 totals 16 residues. Germline V CDR1 and CDR2: MNHEY, SMNVEV (reference sequence). Trimming cost V 5 bases and J 5 bases; bases outside gene matches: 13. The CDR3 reads CASSLSSMTSGDEQYF. The CDR3 nucleotides read TGTGCCAGCAGTCTCTCTTCGATGACTAGCGGTGACGAGCAGTACTTC.

This clonotype was seen repeatedly, ten times or more. This rearrangement joins TRBV7-9 to TRBJ2-7, with TRBD2 identical over 10 bases. The germline V gene encodes CDR1 SEHNR and CDR2 FQNEAQ (reference sequence). CDR3 length equals 14 residues. V gave up 5 bases and J gave up 2 bases; unmatched junction bases: 3. The CDR3 sequence is CASSASGRAYEQYF. The CDR3 DNA reads TGTGCCAGCAGCGCCAGCGGGAGGGCCTACGAGCAGTACTTC.

The gene calls are TRBV19 and TRBJ1-5; tentative D call: TRBD1 (6 bases). The CDR3 is made up of 15 amino acids. The germline CDR1 and CDR2 sequences are LNHDA and SQIVND (reference sequence). V dropped 4 bases and J dropped 2 bases, with 12 bases sitting between them. CDR3 DNA sequence: TGTGCCAGTAGTACGGGGGACATGGGCAATCAGCCCCAGCATTTT. It specifies CASSTGDMGNQPQHF. The whole variable domain, filled in from reference TRBV19 and TRBJ1-5, reads DGGITQSPKYLFRKEGQNVTLSCEQNLNHDAMYWYRQDPGQGLRLIYYSQIVNDFQKGDIAEGYSVSREKKESFPLTVTSAQKNPTAFYLCASSTGDMGNQPQHFGDGTRLSIL.

The chain couples TRBV6-6 to TRBJ2-2; a possible D gene is TRBD1 (6 bases). Trimming took off 7 bases at V and 2 bases at J, with 17 bases between the two ends. Germline V gene lookup returns CDR1 MNHNY and CDR2 SVGAGI (reference sequence). The CDR3 loop spans 16 amino acids. CDR3 protein: CASTEGVGRNTGELFF. In DNA, the CDR3 is TGTGCCAGCACCGAGGGGGTAGGGCGAAACACCGGGGAGCTGTTTTTT.

This rearrangement joins TRBV29-1 to TRBJ1-3; no firm D call. Germline V gives CDR1 SQVTM, CDR2 ANQGSEA. The CDR3 contains 13 residues. V gave up 5 bases and J gave up 0 bases, with 8 bases separating them. The CDR3 protein is CSVNAGSGNTIYF. Here the CDR3 DNA reads TGCAGCGTTAACGCGGGCTCTGGAAACACCATATATTTT.

As to this clonotype: A much larger clonotype is one base distant, so this may be a read error. The chain combines TRBV20-1 with TRBJ2-2, with 8 bases lining up with TRBD2. The CDR3 runs to 14 residues. The V gene end was trimmed by 1 base and the J gene end by 6 bases; junction bases not matched to a gene: 4. The V gene's germline CDR1 is DFQATT and CDR2 SNEGSKA (reference sequence). CDR3 DNA: TGCAGTGCTAGAGGAACTAGCGGCGCCGGGGAGCTGTTTTTT. Translating gives CSARGTSGAGELFF.

This clonotype was observed at least ten times. The chain links TRBV20-1 to TRBJ2-5; no reliable D call. In germline, CDR1 is DFQATT, CDR2 SNEGSKA (reference sequence). V gave up 3 bases and J gave up 3 bases, with 11 bases separating them. CDR3 length: 13 amino acids. CDR3 region: CSASIGREETQYF. For the CDR3, the DNA is TGCAGTGCTAGTATAGGCAGAGAAGAGACCCAGTACTTC.

The rearrangement joins TRBV7-6 to TRBJ2-7; 8 bases line up with TRBD1. From germline, CDR1 is SGHVS and CDR2 FNYEAQ. Trimming took 2 bases from V and 5 from J; bases not matched to a gene: 11. This CDR3 contains 16 residues. CDR3 sequence reads: CASSLRLTGAGDEQYF. Written as DNA, the CDR3 is TGTGCCAGCAGCTTACGTCTGACAGGGGCTGGAGACGAGCAGTACTTC.

The chain carries TRBV5-6 and TRBJ2-7, with D uncertain. The V end was cut by 3 bases, the J end by 5 bases, with 6 bases between. The CDR3 contains 11 residues. The germline V gene has CDR1 SGHDT and CDR2 YYEEEE. The CDR3 loop reads CASSSTHEQYF. For the CDR3, the DNA is TGTGCCAGCAGCTCAACTCACGAGCAGTACTTC.